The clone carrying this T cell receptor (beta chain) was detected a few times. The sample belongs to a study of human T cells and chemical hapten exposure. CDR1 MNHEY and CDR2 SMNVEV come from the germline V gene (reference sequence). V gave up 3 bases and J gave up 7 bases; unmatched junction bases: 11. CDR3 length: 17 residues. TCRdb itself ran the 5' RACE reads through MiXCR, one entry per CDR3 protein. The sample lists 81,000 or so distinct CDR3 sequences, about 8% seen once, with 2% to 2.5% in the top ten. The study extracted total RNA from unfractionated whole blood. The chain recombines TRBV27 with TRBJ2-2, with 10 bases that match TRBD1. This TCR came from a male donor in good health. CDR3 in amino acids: CASSFPSGTGVVGELFF. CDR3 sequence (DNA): TGTGCCAGCAGTTTCCCCTCCGGGACAGGGGTGGTCGGGGAGCTGTTTTTT.